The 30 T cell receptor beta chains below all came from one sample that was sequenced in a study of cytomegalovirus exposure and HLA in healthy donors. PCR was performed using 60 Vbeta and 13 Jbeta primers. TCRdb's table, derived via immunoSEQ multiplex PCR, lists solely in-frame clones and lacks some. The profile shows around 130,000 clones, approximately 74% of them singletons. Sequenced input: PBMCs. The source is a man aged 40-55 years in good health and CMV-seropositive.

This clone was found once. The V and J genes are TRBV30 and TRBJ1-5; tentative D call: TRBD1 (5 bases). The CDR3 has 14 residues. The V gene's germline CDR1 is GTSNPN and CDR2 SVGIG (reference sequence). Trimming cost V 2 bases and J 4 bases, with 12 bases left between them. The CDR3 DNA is TGTGCCTGGAGTATCGGGGGGGGTAATCAGCCCCAGCATTTT. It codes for CAWSIGGGNQPQHF.

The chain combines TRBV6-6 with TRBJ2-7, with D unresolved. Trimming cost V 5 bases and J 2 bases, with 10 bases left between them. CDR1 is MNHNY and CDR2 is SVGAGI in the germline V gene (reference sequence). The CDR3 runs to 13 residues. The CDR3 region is CASSNLGAYEQYF. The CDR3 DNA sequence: TGTGCCAGCAGTAACCTAGGAGCCTACGAGCAGTACTTC.

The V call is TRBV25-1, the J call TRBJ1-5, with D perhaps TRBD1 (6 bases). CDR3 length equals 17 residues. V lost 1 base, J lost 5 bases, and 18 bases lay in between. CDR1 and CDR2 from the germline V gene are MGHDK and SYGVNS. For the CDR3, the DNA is TGTGCCAGCAGTGAATCTGGAAACAGGGCATGGGATCAGCCCCAGCATTTT. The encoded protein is CASSESGNRAWDQPQHF. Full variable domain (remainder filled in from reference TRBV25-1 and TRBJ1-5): EADIYQTPRYLVIGTGKKITLECSQTMGHDKMYWYQQDPGMELHLIHYSYGVNSTEKGDLSSESTVSRIRTEHFPLTLESARPSHTSQYLCASSESGNRAWDQPQHFGDGTRLSIL.

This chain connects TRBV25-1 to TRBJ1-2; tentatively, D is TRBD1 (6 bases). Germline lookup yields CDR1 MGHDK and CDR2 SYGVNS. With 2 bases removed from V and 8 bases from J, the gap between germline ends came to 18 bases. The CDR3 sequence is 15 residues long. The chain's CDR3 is CASSEAGLQGEGYTF. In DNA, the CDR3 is TGTGCCAGCAGTGAAGCCGGTCTACAGGGTGAGGGCTACACCTTC.

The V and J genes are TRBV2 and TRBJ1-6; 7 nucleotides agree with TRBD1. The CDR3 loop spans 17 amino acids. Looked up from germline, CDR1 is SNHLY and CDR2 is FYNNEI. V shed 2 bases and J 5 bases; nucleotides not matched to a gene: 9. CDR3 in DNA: TGTGCCAGCAGTGAACCCCGCGGGACAGCCAATAATTCACCCCTCCACTTT. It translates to CASSEPRGTANNSPLHF.

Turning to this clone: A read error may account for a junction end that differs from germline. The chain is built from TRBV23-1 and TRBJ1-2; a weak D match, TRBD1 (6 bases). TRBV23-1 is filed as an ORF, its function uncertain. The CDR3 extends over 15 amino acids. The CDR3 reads CASTFKGGAKYGYTF. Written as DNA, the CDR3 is TGCGCCAGCACCTTCAAGGGGGGGGCTAAATATGGCTACACCTTC.

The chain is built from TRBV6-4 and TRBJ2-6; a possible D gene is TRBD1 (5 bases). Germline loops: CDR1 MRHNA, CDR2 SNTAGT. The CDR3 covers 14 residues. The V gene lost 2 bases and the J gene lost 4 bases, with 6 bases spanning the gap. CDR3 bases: TGTGCCAGCAGTGACCAGGGAGGGGCCAACGTCCTGACTTTC. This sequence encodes CASSDQGGANVLTF.

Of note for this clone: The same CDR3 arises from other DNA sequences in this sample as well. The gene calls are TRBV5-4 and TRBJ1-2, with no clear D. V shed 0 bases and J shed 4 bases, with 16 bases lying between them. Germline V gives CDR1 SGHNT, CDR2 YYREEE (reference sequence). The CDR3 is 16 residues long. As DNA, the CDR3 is TGTGCCAGCAGCTTGGCCCCACAGTACTCTACCTATGGCTACACCTTC. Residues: CASSLAPQYSTYGYTF.

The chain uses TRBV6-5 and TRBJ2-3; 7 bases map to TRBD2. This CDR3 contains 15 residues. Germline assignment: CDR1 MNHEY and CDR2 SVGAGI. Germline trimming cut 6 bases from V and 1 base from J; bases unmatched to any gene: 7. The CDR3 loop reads CASRPGLGGTDTQYF. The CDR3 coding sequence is TGTGCCAGCAGGCCCGGACTAGGAGGCACAGATACGCAGTATTTT.

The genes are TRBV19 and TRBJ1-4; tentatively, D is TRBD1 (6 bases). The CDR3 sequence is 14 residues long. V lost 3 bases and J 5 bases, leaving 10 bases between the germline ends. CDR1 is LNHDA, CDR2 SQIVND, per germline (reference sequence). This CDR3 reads CASSISGTNEKLFF. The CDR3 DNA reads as TGTGCCAGTAGTATTTCCGGGACAAATGAAAAACTGTTTTTT.

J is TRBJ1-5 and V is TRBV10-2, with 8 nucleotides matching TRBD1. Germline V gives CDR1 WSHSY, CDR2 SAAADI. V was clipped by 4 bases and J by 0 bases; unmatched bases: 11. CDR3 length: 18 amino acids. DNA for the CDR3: TGCGCCAGCAGTGGTCCCGGGACAGGCCCCTATAGCAATCAGCCCCAGCATTTT. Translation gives CASSGPGTGPYSNQPQHF.

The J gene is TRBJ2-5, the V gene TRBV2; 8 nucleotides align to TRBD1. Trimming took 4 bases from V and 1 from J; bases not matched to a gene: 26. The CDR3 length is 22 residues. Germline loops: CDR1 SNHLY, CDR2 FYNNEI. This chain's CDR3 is CASSGSGGFSPRGSKSQETQYF. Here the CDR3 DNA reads TGTGCCAGCAGTGGATCAGGGGGCTTTAGCCCCAGGGGGAGTAAAAGCCAAGAGACCCAGTACTTC.

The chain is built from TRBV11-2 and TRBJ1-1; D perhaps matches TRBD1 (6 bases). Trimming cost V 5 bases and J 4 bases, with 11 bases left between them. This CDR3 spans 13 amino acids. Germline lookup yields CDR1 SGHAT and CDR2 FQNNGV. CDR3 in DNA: TGTGCCAGCAGCCGTTCCAGGGGCACTGAAGCTTTCTTT. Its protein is CASSRSRGTEAFF.

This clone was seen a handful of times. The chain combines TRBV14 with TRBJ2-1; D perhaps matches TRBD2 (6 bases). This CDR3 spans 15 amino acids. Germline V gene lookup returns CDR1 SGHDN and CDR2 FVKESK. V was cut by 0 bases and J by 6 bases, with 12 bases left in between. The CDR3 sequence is CASSQERGAGNEQFF. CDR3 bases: TGTGCCAGCAGCCAAGAAAGGGGAGCGGGCAATGAGCAGTTCTTC.

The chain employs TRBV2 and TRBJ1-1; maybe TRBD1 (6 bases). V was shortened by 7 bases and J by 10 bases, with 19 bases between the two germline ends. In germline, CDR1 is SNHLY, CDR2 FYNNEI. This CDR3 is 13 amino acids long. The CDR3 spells CASTQAPGVGAFF. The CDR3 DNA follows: TGTGCCAGCACTCAAGCCCCAGGGGTTGGAGCTTTCTTT.

The CDR3 region has the DNA TGTGCCAGTAGTAGCCCAGGTAGCGGGAGTTACGAGCAGTACTTC. This sequence encodes CASSSPGSGSYEQYF. The rearrangement joins TRBV19 to TRBJ2-7, with 9 bases fitting TRBD2. Germline CDR1 LNHDA, CDR2 SQIVND (reference sequence). This CDR3 is 15 amino acids long. The trim removed 4 bases at V and 4 bases at J, leaving 8 bases unmatched.

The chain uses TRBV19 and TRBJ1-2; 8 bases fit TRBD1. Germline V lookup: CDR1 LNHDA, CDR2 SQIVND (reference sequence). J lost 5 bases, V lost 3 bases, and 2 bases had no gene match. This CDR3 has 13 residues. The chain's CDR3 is CASSMDRDYGYTF. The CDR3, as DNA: TGTGCCAGTAGTATGGACAGGGATTATGGCTACACCTTC.

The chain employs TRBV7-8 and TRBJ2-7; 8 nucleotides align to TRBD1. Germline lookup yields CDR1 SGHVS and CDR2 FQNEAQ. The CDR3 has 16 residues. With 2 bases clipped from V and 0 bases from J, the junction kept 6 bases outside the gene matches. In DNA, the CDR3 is TGTGCCAGCAGCTTATCTTCAGGGGGCCCCTCCTACGAGCAGTACTTC. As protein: CASSLSSGGPSYEQYF.

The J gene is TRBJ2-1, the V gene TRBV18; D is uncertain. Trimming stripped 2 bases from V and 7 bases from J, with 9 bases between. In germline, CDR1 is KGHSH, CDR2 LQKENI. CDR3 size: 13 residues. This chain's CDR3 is CASSPAAGNEQFF. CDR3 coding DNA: TGTGCCAGCTCACCAGCGGCCGGGAATGAGCAGTTCTTC.

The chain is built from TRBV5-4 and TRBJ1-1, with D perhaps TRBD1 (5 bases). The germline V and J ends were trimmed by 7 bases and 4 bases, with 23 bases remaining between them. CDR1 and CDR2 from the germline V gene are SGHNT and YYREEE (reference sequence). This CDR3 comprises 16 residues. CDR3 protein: CASGPTGGGLGTEAFF. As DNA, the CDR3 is TGTGCCAGCGGCCCGACCGGTGGGGGGTTAGGCACTGAAGCTTTCTTT.

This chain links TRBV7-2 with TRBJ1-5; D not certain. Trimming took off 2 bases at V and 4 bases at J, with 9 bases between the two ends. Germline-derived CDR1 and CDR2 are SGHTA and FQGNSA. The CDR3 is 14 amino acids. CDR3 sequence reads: CASSLPLKNQPQHF. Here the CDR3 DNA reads TGTGCCAGCAGCTTACCACTTAAAAATCAGCCCCAGCATTTT.

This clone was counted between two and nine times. CDR3 sequence reads: CASSFTGTNTDTQYF. CDR3 nucleotide sequence: TGTGCCAGCAGCTTCACCGGGACTAACACAGATACGCAGTATTTT. The rearrangement joins TRBV11-2 to TRBJ2-3; 7 positions agree with TRBD2. The V gene end was trimmed by 3 bases and the J gene end by 2 bases; junction bases not matched to a gene: 5. Germline V CDR1 and CDR2: SGHAT, FQNNGV. The CDR3 sequence is 15 residues long.

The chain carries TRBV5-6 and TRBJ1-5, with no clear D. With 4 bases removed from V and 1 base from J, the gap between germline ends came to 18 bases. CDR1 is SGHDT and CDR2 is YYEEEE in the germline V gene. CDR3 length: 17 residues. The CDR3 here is CASSHRVAPRSNQPQHF. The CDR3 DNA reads TGTGCCAGCAGCCACCGAGTAGCACCGAGGAGCAATCAGCCCCAGCATTTT.

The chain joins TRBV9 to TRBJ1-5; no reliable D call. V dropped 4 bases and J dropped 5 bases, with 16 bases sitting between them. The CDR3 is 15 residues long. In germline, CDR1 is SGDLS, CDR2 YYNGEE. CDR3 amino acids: CASSPGRRSDQPQHF. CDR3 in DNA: TGTGCCAGCAGCCCAGGCCGCCGCTCGGATCAGCCCCAGCATTTT.

The CDR3 nucleotides read TGCGCCAGCAGTGAGCGGACCGGGGAGCTGTTTTTT. It codes for CASSERTGELFF. The rearrangement joins TRBV10-1 to TRBJ2-2; no clear D. Germline V gene lookup returns CDR1 WNHNN and CDR2 SYGVQD (reference sequence). The CDR3 spans 12 residues. The V and J ends lost 2 bases and 5 bases respectively, with 3 bases between them.

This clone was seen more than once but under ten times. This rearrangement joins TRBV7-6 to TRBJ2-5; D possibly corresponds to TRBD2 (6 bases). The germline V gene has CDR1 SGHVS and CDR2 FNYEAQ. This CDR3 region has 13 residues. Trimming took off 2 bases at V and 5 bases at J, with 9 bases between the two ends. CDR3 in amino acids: CASSLWGRETQYF. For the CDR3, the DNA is TGTGCCAGCAGCTTATGGGGGAGGGAGACCCAGTACTTC.

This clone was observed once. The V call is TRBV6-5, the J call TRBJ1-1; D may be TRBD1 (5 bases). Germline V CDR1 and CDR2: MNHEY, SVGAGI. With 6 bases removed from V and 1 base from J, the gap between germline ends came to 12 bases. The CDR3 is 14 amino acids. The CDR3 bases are TGTGCCAGCAGACCGACAAGGGGGAACACTGAAGCTTTCTTT. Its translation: CASRPTRGNTEAFF.

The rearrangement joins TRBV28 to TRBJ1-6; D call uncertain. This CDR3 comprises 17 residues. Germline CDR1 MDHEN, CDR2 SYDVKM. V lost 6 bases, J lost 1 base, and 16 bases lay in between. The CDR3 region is CASSGGGLNSYNSPLHF. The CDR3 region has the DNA TGTGCCAGCAGCGGAGGAGGGTTAAATTCCTATAATTCACCCCTCCACTTT. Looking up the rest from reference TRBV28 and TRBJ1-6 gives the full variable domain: DVKVTQSSRYLVKRTGEKVFLECVQDMDHENMFWYRQDPGLGLRLIYFSYDVKMKEKGDIPEGYSVSREKKERFSLILESASTNQTSMYLCASSGGGLNSYNSPLHFGNGTRLTVT.

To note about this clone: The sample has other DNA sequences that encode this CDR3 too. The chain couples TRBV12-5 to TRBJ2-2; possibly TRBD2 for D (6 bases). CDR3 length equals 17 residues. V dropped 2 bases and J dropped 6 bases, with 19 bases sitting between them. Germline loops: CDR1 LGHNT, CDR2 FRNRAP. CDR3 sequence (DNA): TGTGCTAGTGGTTTGCCTCCGGACTACAGGCGGGCCGGGGAGCTGTTTTTT. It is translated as CASGLPPDYRRAGELFF.

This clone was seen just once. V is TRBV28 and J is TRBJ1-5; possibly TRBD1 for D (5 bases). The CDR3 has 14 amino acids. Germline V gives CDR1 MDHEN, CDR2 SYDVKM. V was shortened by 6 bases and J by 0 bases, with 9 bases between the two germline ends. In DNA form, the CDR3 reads TGTGCCAGCAGCCCCGACAGTAGCAATCAGCCCCAGCATTTT. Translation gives CASSPDSSNQPQHF.